This T cell receptor (beta chain) was recovered during a study of cytomegalovirus exposure and HLA in healthy donors (dated by TCRdb to about 2017). About the investigation overall: An earlier analysis of approximately 550 of the donors reported about 250 Gb of sequence data and 117 million unique TCR beta sequences from about 180 million T cells. The later analysis used no new phenotypic data to find candidate immune exposures, relying instead on TCR beta sequences and their occurrence across donors. On average, around 230,000 unique TCR beta nucleotide sequences were sequenced per donor among 350 to 400 genotyped donors of the cohort, with roughly 19% of those sequences being non-productive. Every repertoire in the discovery cohort had been generated on one and the same sequencing platform. Several DR-DQ haplotypes were treated as single units for association and clustering because of strong linkage in the cohort. The study profiled the T cell repertoires of 666 subjects by immunosequencing and related them to cytomegalovirus serostatus. The study combined high-throughput TCR immunosequencing, statistical association of individual TCRs with disease status, and machine learning to predict cytomegalovirus infection status. In a later genetic analysis, genome-wide SNP genotypes for about three fifths of the 666 donors were used, and that subset was treated as a discovery cohort. In an earlier analysis of 500 to 650 of the donors, high-throughput TCR beta sequencing was used to judge whether each TCR beta V gene segment behaved as functional or pseudogenic. To study patterns of TCR occurrence, a later analysis re-analyzed previously published TCR beta repertoires from 500 to 850 donors and added high-resolution HLA genotyping. The aim of the study was to test whether cataloging public T cell receptors could identify signatures of past pathogen exposure. An early release covering roughly 600 HLA-typed donors comprised approximately 300 gigabases of sequencing data and tens of millions of unique TCR sequences. Of the roughly 400 genotyped donors, roughly 80% fell in the genetic ancestry cluster associated with self-reported Caucasian donors. Donor age, sex, ethnicity and CMV serostatus were compiled alongside the repertoire data. Typing coverage varied by locus: about 620-630 donors for A, B, C, DRB1 and DQB1; 522 for DQA1; 600 to 610 for DPA1; under 490 for DPB1. In addition to the first cohort of several hundred subjects, a separate validation cohort of some 120 different subjects was used. HLA typing included class I and class II loci at four-digit resolution. Here is what the overall study found, with its caveats: Most TCR sequences were seen in very few donors, while some public TCRs were found in many individuals. The authors suggested that the approach could potentially be extended to other disease states and immunological phenotypes. The presence/absence analyses assumed that sequencing depth was roughly uniform across donors, and that assumption may not be true. In an earlier analysis of some 550 of the donors, most TCR beta V segments were observed in productive rearrangements about 87% or about 30% of the time, broadly matching IMGT annotations. Because HLA typing was unavailable for some donors at each locus, only the typed subset was used in association tests. When HLA alleles, especially DR and DQ, strongly co-occurred, attributing TCR associations to individual alleles was difficult. Because counts were too low, about 15 rarely observed V segments, including chromosome 9 orphons, were left out of the earlier analysis of 500 to 750 of the donors. In a later analysis, HLA-associated TCR beta chains were found to be more clonally expanded and to have lower generation probabilities than equally common non-associated chains. The study listed 150 to 200 TCR beta chains as associated with cytomegalovirus. In this cohort, only TCR beta chains were sequenced, and detectable features were limited by the absence of alpha or paired-chain data. Several of the top co-occurrence clusters appeared to be linked to parvovirus B19, influenza, CMV and Epstein-Barr virus, according to a later analysis. The only immune exposure information available for the cohort was CMV serostatus. A later genetic analysis reported fewer N-insertions in productive TCRs among donors in an Asian-associated ancestry cluster than the approximately 670-donor mean. The sequencing pipeline was judged likely to have produced a cluster of highly shared sequence variants as a technical artifact. The classifier was reported to diagnose cytomegalovirus status with high specificity and sensitivity in both the original cohort and the validation cohort. In vitro tests confirmed that a few of the cytomegalovirus-associated TCR beta chains recognize cytomegalovirus antigens. In a later genetic analysis, a missense DCLRE1C variant was associated with V-gene and J-gene trimming of TCR beta chains, and the association was replicated in an independent cohort. At a false discovery rate of 0.05, a later analysis linked fewer than 20,000 TCR beta sequences to specific HLA alleles. In a later analysis, most CMV-associated TCR beta chains were found to appear HLA-restricted, with HLA associations seemingly driven largely by CMV exposure. A further reported finding was that TCR beta sequences accurately predicted the HLA-A and HLA-B alleles for most subjects in the first cohort. Some IMGT-functional V segments, including TRBV6-2 and TRBV6-3, could not be distinguished by the 87-base-pair reads and were therefore excluded. Correlated functional status among segregating V segments might be attributable to linkage disequilibrium, but an unknown experimental factor could not be ruled out. A later analysis found that TCR association rates varied across HLA loci, with DRB1 alleles showing the most associated TCRs and HLA-C alleles the fewest.

Library preparation used the immunoSEQ multiplex PCR assay. A mixture of 60 forward primers for TCR Vbeta segments and 13 reverse primers for TCR Jbeta segments was used in the multiplex PCR. Amplification of the CDR3 region of rearranged TCR beta genes was performed with a multiplex PCR assay on genomic DNA. The amplified TCR beta libraries were sequenced on the Illumina HiSeq System as 87-base-pair reads. Regarding the original processing steps: In a later analysis, tens of millions of unique TCR beta chains were counted across the 666 repertoires, and roughly 10 million of these chains were shared by at least two donors. A nearest-neighbor algorithm error-corrected the raw reads and collapsed the reads into unique sequences, merging closely related sequences to remove PCR and sequencing errors. To assign V, D and J gene segments, CDR3 sequences were aligned to IMGT reference sequences. For a sequence to be retained, a match of at least six nucleotides to both a V gene segment and a J gene segment was required. Rearrangements were classified as productive when the CDR3 lacked stop codons and remained in frame with V and J, and all other rearrangements were classified as non-productive. Following IMGT convention, CDR3 was defined as the stretch from the second conserved V-encoded cysteine up to the conserved J-encoded phenylalanine. The earlier analysis of about 500 of the donors excluded sequences that lacked an unambiguous match to a single V gene segment. In an earlier analysis of approximately 590 of the donors, V segments were called functional above 56.7% productive rearrangements and were called segregating when the between-donor standard deviation exceeded 5%. To diagnose cytomegalovirus status from the catalog of TCR beta chain sequences, a statistical classification framework was built. In a later analysis, TCR nucleotide sequences were compared against IMGT/GENE-DB human TR gene sequences so that V and J genes could be assigned. The TCRdist pipeline was used in a later analysis to assign CDR3 sequences and most-parsimonious VDJ recombination scenarios. In a later analysis, each TCR beta chain was defined by its CDR3 amino acid sequence together with its V-gene family, and reads lacking a unique V-gene family were excluded. To address suspected cross-contamination and a sequencing artifact, a later analysis removed around 600 highly shared, low-generation-probability nucleotide sequences. For each public chain, a later analysis derived a clonal expansion index from normalized ranks of inferred template counts within each repertoire. Generation probabilities in a later analysis came from a VDJ recombination model fitted to out-of-frame rearrangements, and those results were checked against IGoR. In a later analysis, TCR-TCR, TCR-HLA and TCR-CMV co-occurrence was scored with hypergeometric tests, and a repertoire-size bias correction was applied to TCR pairs. To estimate false discovery rates, a later analysis permuted the HLA or CMV assignments 20 times. In a later analysis, co-occurring TCRs were grouped using DBSCAN, with TCRdist sequence similarity added in when clustering inside HLA-allele-positive subsets. Repertoires with fewer than 30,000 or more than 120,000 public chains were left out of co-occurrence clustering, as were about five repertoires with anomalous nucleotide sharing. In TCRdb, the immuneACCESS table is reduced to in-frame sequences with V and J assigned. These tables do not hold every clone; where another copy was compared, an unresolved V gene accounts for under half, and the others remain unexplained. V and J calls and clone size are given by that table; D and trimming were obtained from the DNA. The sample records around 110,000 clones, 81% of which are singletons. Jointly, the top ten make up under 5% of the sample.

A note on this clone: Its antigen target is currently unknown. No base-level quality is on record; no much larger clone is a single base apart.

The V end gives up 0 bases and the J end 5 bases, leaving 14 bases in the junction not matched to a gene. Via the germline V gene (reference sequence), CDR1 is SGHNT and CDR2 YYREEE. Measured from the cysteine to the phenylalanine, the CDR3 is 19 residues long. The DNA shown is the 57-base CDR3, in frame from base 1. The cohort comprised hundreds of healthy bone marrow donors. All cohort members were sampled while nominally healthy, although unrecorded immune exposures were likely present. The donor was CMV seronegative and belonged to the group of 380 or so seronegative cohort members. A peripheral blood sample was provided by each donor, and peripheral blood mononuclear cells were used for TCR beta sequencing. Genomic DNA was extracted from the blood cell samples with the Qiagen DNeasy Blood Extraction Kit.

The TCR originated in a woman in her 30s in good health and CMV-seronegative. The V and J segments used are TRBV5-4 and TRBJ2-5, with 12 bases in between that match TRBD2. What was sequenced was PBMCs. The nucleotide sequence is given as TGTGCCAGCAGCTTGGCAGGGGGGCTAGCGGGAGGGCCGAGGGAGACCCAGTACTTC. The resulting protein is CASSLAGGLAGGPRETQYF.